The rows below give T cell receptor beta chains drawn from one sample of a study of blood T cell repertoires in COVID-19. Generated by immunoSEQ multiplex PCR, the TCRdb table keeps only in-frame clones and is missing some. The profile shows about 56,000 clones, around 80% of them singletons. The sequencing sample was made of peripheral blood. These receptors all come from a woman at least 80 years old with acute or convalescent COVID-19. CDR3s include the opening cysteine and the closing phenylalanine or tryptophan. D genes are given only for firm matches. The size field is filled for only some rows; it gives once, few, many or a size class.

>TRBD1|TRBJ1-6|TRBV28|-
CASSRPTGVISPLHF
TGTGCCAGCAGTAGGCCGACAGGGGTTATTTCACCCCTCCACTTT
>TRBD1|TRBJ2-7|TRBV7-2|-
CASSATGFHEQYF
TGTGCCAGCAGCGCGACAGGGTTCCACGAGCAGTACTTC
>TRBD1|TRBJ2-7|TRBV6-6|-
CASTPKGASYEQYF
TGTGCCAGCACACCGAAGGGGGCATCCTACGAGCAGTACTTC
>-|TRBJ1-4|TRBV10-3|-
CAISDRGEKLFF
TGTGCCATCAGTGACAGGGGAGAAAAACTGTTTTTT
>TRBD2|TRBJ2-7|TRBV5-4|few
CASSLAGSSGSYEQYF
TGTGCCAGCAGCTTGGCCGGATCTAGCGGGAGTTACGAGCAGTACTTC
>-|TRBJ2-1|TRBV2|-
CASRGANEQFF
TGTGCCAGCAGGGGGGCGAATGAGCAGTTCTTC
>-|TRBJ2-2|TRBV5-1|-
CASSSSRSTGELFF
TGCGCCAGCAGCTCATCGCGTTCCACCGGGGAGCTGTTTTTT
>-|TRBJ2-5|TRBV29-1|-
CSVEFGAETQYF
TGCAGCGTTGAATTTGGTGCGGAGACCCAGTACTTC
>TRBD2|TRBJ2-5|TRBV27|-
CASSVAGGPEQYF
TGTGCCAGCAGTGTAGCGGGAGGGCCTGAACAGTACTTC
>-|TRBJ1-1|TRBV5-4|-
CASSSPGGNTEAFF
TGTGCCAGCAGCTCGCCCGGGGGGAACACTGAAGCTTTCTTT
>-|TRBJ2-1|TRBV7-3|-
CASSLDSSHEQFF
TGTGCCAGCAGCCTGGACAGTAGCCATGAGCAGTTCTTC
>TRBD1|TRBJ2-7|TRBV5-1|-
CASSSLRGQNEQYF
TGCGCCAGCAGCTCCCTGAGGGGGCAGAACGAGCAGTACTTC
>TRBD1|TRBJ1-4|TRBV6-5|-
CASSSAGTGSEKLFF
TGTGCCAGCAGTTCAGCCGGGACAGGGAGTGAAAAACTGTTTTTT
>-|TRBJ2-1|TRBV3-1/TRBV3-2|-
CASSQERGRYNEQFF
TGTGCCAGCAGCCAAGAGCGGGGAAGGTACAATGAGCAGTTCTTC
>-|TRBJ2-2|TRBV24-1|once
CATSDSGQTNTGELFF
TGTGCCACCAGTGACTCTGGACAGACCAACACCGGGGAGCTGTTTTTT
>TRBD1|TRBJ1-6|TRBV6-1|-
CASGGQGLSYNSPLHF
TGTGCCAGCGGTGGACAGGGGCTTTCCTATAATTCACCCCTCCACTTT
>-|TRBJ1-1|TRBV12-3/TRBV12-4|few
CASLGGRNTEAFF
TGTGCCAGCCTGGGGGGGAGGAACACTGAAGCTTTCTTT
>TRBD2|TRBJ2-7|TRBV28|-
CASSLSGTSGLYEQYF
TGTGCCAGCAGTTTATCAGGGACTAGCGGCTTGTACGAGCAGTACTTC
>-|TRBJ1-2|TRBV7-9|-
CASSLALGGALYGYTF
TGTGCCAGCAGCTTAGCGCTGGGGGGGGCCCTCTATGGCTACACCTTC
>-|TRBJ2-5|TRBV5-1|-
CASSQQETQYF
TGCGCCAGCAGCCAACAAGAGACCCAGTACTTC
>TRBD1|TRBJ1-4|TRBV10-3|-
CASRDSSNEKLFF
TGTGCCTCACGGGACAGTTCTAATGAAAAACTGTTTTTT
>TRBD2|TRBJ2-1|TRBV11-2|once
CASSPQGAGGHNEQFF
TGTGCCAGCAGCCCGCAGGGTGCGGGAGGCCACAATGAGCAGTTCTTC
>-|TRBJ2-3|TRBV7-6|-
CASSLGATGTSTDTQYF
TGTGCCAGCAGCTTAGGTGCAACCGGGACTAGCACAGATACGCAGTATTTT
>-|TRBJ2-3|TRBV11-2|once
CASSLDRGTDTQYF
TGTGCCAGCAGCTTAGATCGGGGCACAGATACGCAGTATTTT
>-|TRBJ2-7|TRBV21-1|-
CASFPEGVLSYEQYF
TGTGCCAGTTTTCCCGAGGGGGTTCTCTCCTACGAGCAGTACTTC
>-|TRBJ2-7|TRBV12-2|-
CASELAETYEQYF
TGTGCAAGTGAATTAGCAGAAACTTACGAGCAGTACTTC
>-|TRBJ2-7|TRBV5-1|-
CASSVTQYEQYF
TGCGCCAGCAGCGTAACCCAGTACGAGCAGTACTTC
>TRBD2|TRBJ2-1|TRBV7-9|-
CASSPTSGKNYNEQFF
TGTGCCAGCAGCCCGACTAGCGGGAAAAACTACAATGAGCAGTTCTTC
>-|TRBJ1-5|TRBV28|-
CASSLTAWGGEQPQHF
TGTGCCAGCAGTTTAACGGCTTGGGGGGGTGAGCAGCCCCAGCATTTT
>TRBD1|TRBJ1-1|TRBV5-6|-
CASSRGQANTEAFF
TGTGCCAGCAGCCGGGGACAGGCTAACACTGAAGCTTTCTTT
>-|TRBJ1-6|TRBV5-6|-
CASSLDRAGVRTLHF
TGTGCCAGCAGCTTGGACAGGGCCGGAGTTAGAACCCTCCACTTT
>TRBD2|TRBJ2-1|TRBV28|-
CASSLWSLAGGPGEQFF
TGTGCCAGCAGTTTATGGTCCCTAGCGGGGGGGCCGGGTGAGCAGTTCTTC
>-|TRBJ1-4|TRBV6-1|-
CASSAGLGATNEKLFF
TGTGCCAGCAGTGCCGGCTTAGGAGCAACTAATGAAAAACTGTTTTTT
>TRBD2|TRBJ2-7|TRBV6-1|-
CASSETYGGRGTYEQYF
TGTGCCAGCAGTGAGACGTACGGCGGGAGGGGGACCTACGAGCAGTACTTC
>-|TRBJ2-3|TRBV5-1|-
CASSRTADTQYF
TGCGCCAGCAGCAGAACGGCAGATACGCAGTATTTT
>-|TRBJ2-7|TRBV5-1|-
CASSDSSYEQYF
TGCGCCAGCAGCGACAGCTCCTACGAGCAGTACTTC